The clone carrying this T cell receptor (beta chain) was seen ten or more times. What it binds is unknown. Carried by the TCR beta cDNA libraries were unique molecular identifiers. TCRdb independently ran MiXCR on the PCR reads; one entry per CDR3 protein. The table has a few hundred thousand distinct CDR3 sequences, about 40% seen once. This record belongs to a study of post-analysis software for immune sequencing data. Overall study context: The cohort encompassed relapsing-remitting, secondary progressive and progressive-relapsing multiple sclerosis disease courses. General observations from the study: The five TRBV segments detected at higher frequency in patients than in controls included TRBV5-6, TRBV5-1 and TRBV20-1. F measure showed strong co-clustering of same-batch samples. Normalized Chao1 diversity was significantly reduced in patients versus controls.

From germline, CDR1 is MDHEN and CDR2 SYDVKM. J gave up 5 bases and V 5 bases, and 7 bases lay outside the gene matches. This CDR3 is 15 amino acids long. The chain is built from TRBV28 and TRBJ2-7; 12 positions match TRBD1. The sequenced sample was blood. The sequence was obtained from a girl between 5 and 17 years old with multiple sclerosis. In nucleotides, the CDR3 is TGTGCCAGCAGTCAGCCGGGACAGGGGGCCAACGAGCAGTACTTC. Translating gives CASSQPGQGANEQYF.